These T cell receptor beta chains were read from a single sample in a study of T-cell reconstitution after alpha-beta-depleted transplantation in children. MiXCR, applied by TCRdb to the PCR reads, yields one record per CDR3 protein. The repertoire holds approximately 430,000 distinct CDR3 sequences, with around 15% as singletons. The sample consisted of PBMCs, mostly from graft donor cells, taken 360 days after TCRalphabeta/CD19-depleted stem cell transplant. The receptor set was obtained from a boy under two years old who had a stem cell transplant for Wiskott-Aldrich syndrome, so the T cells may come from the graft donor. Each CDR3 is given with its conserved first and last residue. The order of the fields is V gene, CDR3 length, J gene, D gene, CDR3 protein. A D gene is named only where the DNA matches it firmly.

TRBV7-8	16	TRBJ2-7	TRBD2	CASSLAREVSAYEQYF
TRBV9	16	TRBJ2-7	.	CASSVAGGDSPYEQYF
TRBV4-1	15	TRBJ2-1	.	CASSQVERDVRQRFF
TRBV12-3/TRBV12-4	17	TRBJ2-2	TRBD1	CASSLRGRGRGTGELFF
TRBV7-2	17	TRBJ1-1	TRBD1	CASSAGDREGMNTEAFF
TRBV11-1	17	TRBJ2-7	.	CASSLGRGRDAAYEQYF
TRBV25-1	14	TRBJ1-2	.	CASTGGPGSYGYTF
TRBV7-9	16	TRBJ2-1	.	CASSSRPGTSYNEQFF
TRBV7-9	13	TRBJ1-1	.	CASSPRRGTEAFF
TRBV6-1	14	TRBJ1-5	.	CASSTQGGNQPQHF
TRBV20-1	14	TRBJ2-6	.	CSASRDSGANVLTF
TRBV9	15	TRBJ2-1	TRBD2	CASSDGTSGISEQFF
TRBV12-3/TRBV12-4	20	TRBJ2-2	TRBD2	CASSPGLAGRPHSNTGELFF
TRBV12-3/TRBV12-4	13	TRBJ2-7	.	CASSFGLAYEQYF
TRBV30	15	TRBJ2-1	TRBD2	CASNSGGALYNEQFF
TRBV12-3/TRBV12-4	17	TRBJ2-5	TRBD1	CASSLRTGRPFQETQYF
TRBV24-1	17	TRBJ2-1	.	CATSDSQGLSSYNEQFF
TRBV12-3/TRBV12-4	15	TRBJ2-7	.	CASSLSYQGANEQYF
TRBV5-1	16	TRBJ2-4	.	CASRRTATMAKNIQYF
TRBV25-1	18	TRBJ2-7	.	CASSESTPAITSGDEQYF
TRBV6-1	16	TRBJ2-1	.	CASRTKRRASYNEQFF
TRBV5-6	14	TRBJ2-7	TRBD1	CASSFGQDQYEQYF
TRBV20-1	16	TRBJ2-7	.	CSARSLEGVTFGEQYF
TRBV5-1	17	TRBJ2-3	.	CASSPSKVGGPTDTQYF
TRBV7-2	17	TRBJ2-1	.	CASSLGIGVNAYNEQFF
TRBV27	16	TRBJ2-5	TRBD2	CASSLTRTSAQETQYF
TRBV28	19	TRBJ2-5	.	CASTTLRTPLGRAQETQYF
TRBV16	14	TRBJ2-7	.	CASSQWDGSYEQYF
TRBV9	17	TRBJ2-2	.	CASSVGRGPYNTGELFF
TRBV24-1	16	TRBJ2-1	TRBD2	CATSDLRTSGSNEQFF
TRBV29-1	12	TRBJ1-2	.	CSVEEGHPRGTF
TRBV20-1	15	TRBJ2-2	TRBD1	CSARDVDRGSGELFF
TRBV4-1	19	TRBJ2-7	.	CASSQDDPQEGGPSYEQYF